The 20 T cell receptor beta chains reported below all come from one sample, sequenced in a study of a mutant IDH1 vaccine in newly diagnosed glioma. Antigens of these TCRs are unknown. Sequencing was performed with immunoSEQ multiplex PCR; in TCRdb, only in-frame clones are kept and a portion is missing. The table records about 42,000 clones, approximately 83% of them present only once. Sample time point: week 5, during vaccination. Doses comprised 300 ug of mutant IDH1 20-mer peptide each, plus topical imiquimod. Sequencing was performed on PBMCs, taken from a glioma patient whose treatment included an IDH1 peptide vaccine. The receptors derive from a man aged 35-49 years with glioma.

This clone showed up just a few times. The chain is built from TRBV6-5 and TRBJ2-7, with 12 bases lining up with TRBD2. Per the germline V gene, CDR1 is MNHEY and CDR2 is SVGAGI. Trimming took 5 bases from V and 2 from J; bases not matched to a gene: 4. The CDR3 has 15 residues. The chain's CDR3 is CASSKRLAGAYEQYF. Written as DNA, the CDR3 is TGTGCCAGCAGTAAACGACTAGCGGGAGCCTACGAGCAGTACTTC.

The chain has TRBV7-2 and TRBJ2-1, with D tentatively TRBD1 or TRBD2 (6 bases each). The CDR3 covers 18 residues. Germline assignment: CDR1 SGHTA and CDR2 FQGNSA. The germline V and J ends were trimmed by 4 bases and 3 bases, with 22 bases remaining between them. The CDR3 protein is CASSSRVGAGGNYNEQFF. In nucleotides, the CDR3 is TGTGCCAGCAGCTCCCGGGTGGGAGCCGGGGGCAACTACAATGAGCAGTTCTTC.

This chain uses TRBV20-1 with TRBJ2-3; no definite D call. V lost 6 bases, J lost 7 bases, and 5 bases lay in between. The CDR3 covers 9 residues. CDR1 is DFQATT and CDR2 is SNEGSKA in the germline V gene (reference sequence). The CDR3 nucleotides are TGCAGTGCCCCTCATACGCAGTATTTT. This gives the protein CSAPHTQYF.

This clone was counted once. The rearrangement joins TRBV21-1 to TRBJ2-1. TRBV21-1 counts as a pseudogene. The CDR3 consists of 16 residues. The CDR3 DNA follows: TGTGCCAGCAGCCCCCGGTCCGGGGCCATCTACAATGAGCAGTTCTTC. Residues: CASSPRSGAIYNEQFF.

The V and J genes are TRBV11-2 and TRBJ1-2; possibly TRBD1 for D (5 bases). V lost 4 bases and J 6 bases, leaving 18 bases between the germline ends. The CDR3 contains 15 residues. CDR1 and CDR2 (germline): SGHAT, FQNNGV. The CDR3 DNA reads TGTGCCAGCAGCTCACGGCTAGACAGAGGAAATGGCTACACCTTC. Amino acid sequence: CASSSRLDRGNGYTF.

Here the CDR3 DNA reads TGTGCCAGCAGTGAACACGGCGGGAGATCGGACGAGCAGTACTTC. Its protein product is CASSEHGGRSDEQYF. The chain couples TRBV6-1 to TRBJ2-7; 7 bases align to TRBD2. The junction had 9 bases not matched to a gene; V was cut back by 2 bases and J by 5 bases. Per germline, CDR1 MNHNS and CDR2 SASEGT. This CDR3 spans 15 amino acids.

The rearrangement uses TRBV4-1 and TRBJ1-1, with 12 bases matching TRBD1. The CDR3 extends over 18 amino acids. Germline V gene sequence: CDR1 MGHRA, CDR2 YSYEKL. Trimming cost V 3 bases and J 3 bases; bases outside gene matches: 11. CDR3: CASSQGGGQGAGDTEAFF. The CDR3, as DNA: TGCGCCAGCAGCCAGGGGGGGGGACAGGGGGCAGGAGACACTGAAGCTTTCTTT.

The V and J genes are TRBV7-2 and TRBJ2-5; D is uncertain. Germline values: CDR1 SGHTA, CDR2 FQGNSA. V lost 5 bases and J lost 7, with 14 bases in between. The CDR3 has 13 residues. The chain's CDR3 is CASSIESVGTQYF. The CDR3 nucleotides are TGTGCCAGCAGCATCGAGAGCGTGGGGACCCAGTACTTC.

This chain uses TRBV6-1 with TRBJ2-1; 16 bases match TRBD2. This CDR3 is built from 18 residues. J was trimmed by 9 bases and V by 4 bases; bases with no gene match: 12. CDR1 and CDR2 (germline): MNHNS, SASEGT. CDR3 in DNA: TGTGCCAGCAGTGCGGGGACTAGCGGGAGGGTTACGTTGGGTGAGCAGTTCTTC. It encodes CASSAGTSGRVTLGEQFF.

The rearrangement uses TRBV4-1 and TRBJ1-1; 8 bases agree with TRBD1. The CDR3 has 14 residues. Losses at the gene ends were 0 bases for V and 5 bases for J; bases not matched to a gene: 2. Per the germline V gene, CDR1 is MGHRA and CDR2 is YSYEKL. Here the CDR3 DNA reads TGCGCCAGCAGCCAAGATCACAGGGGGACTGAAGCTTTCTTT. Its translation is CASSQDHRGTEAFF.

The V gene is TRBV6-5, the J gene TRBJ1-5; D is possibly TRBD1 (6 bases). Germline CDR1 is MNHEY and CDR2 is SVGAGI. Trimming left V 6 bases short and J 3 bases short, with 12 bases between. The CDR3 length is 14 residues. The CDR3 coding sequence is TGTGCCAGCAGCCGGGACAACTCCAATCAGCCCCAGCATTTT. Translating it yields CASSRDNSNQPQHF.

The genes are TRBV10-3 and TRBJ2-7; D assignment may be TRBD1 or TRBD2 (5 bases each). The V gene lost 6 bases and the J gene lost 6 bases, with 18 bases spanning the gap. Germline CDR1 and CDR2: ENHRY and SYGVKD. This CDR3 region has 14 residues. The CDR3 nucleotides read TGTGCCATCAGAACGGGACCTGTGGTGGGCGAGCAGTACTTC. Translation: CAIRTGPVVGEQYF.

The chain recombines TRBV11-2 with TRBJ2-7; D is perhaps TRBD1 or TRBD2 (5 bases each). Trimming shortened V by 7 bases and J by 7 bases, and 17 bases separated the two germline ends. This CDR3 spans 13 amino acids. Germline-derived CDR1 and CDR2 are SGHAT and FQNNGV. The CDR3 nucleotides read TGTGCCAGCACCGTAGGGGAAAGGAGGGAGCAGTACTTC. Its translation: CASTVGERREQYF.

V gene TRBV28 combines with J gene TRBJ1-2; D gene ambiguous. This CDR3 is 13 amino acids long. Germline V gene data show CDR1 as MDHEN and CDR2 as SYDVKM. Trimming removed 4 bases from V and 0 bases from J, with 6 bases in between. The CDR3 sequence is CASSSISNYGYTF. CDR3 nucleotides: TGTGCCAGCAGTTCAATCTCTAACTATGGCTACACCTTC.

This rearrangement joins TRBV19 to TRBJ1-2, with D perhaps matching TRBD1 (5 bases). The CDR3 is 16 residues long. CDR1 LNHDA and CDR2 SQIVND come from the germline V gene (reference sequence). V gave up 7 bases and J gave up 4 bases, with 22 bases separating them. The CDR3 DNA sequence: TGTGCCAGTAAACAACCGGGCCTTGGGGGTTCCTATGGCTACACCTTC. It yields the protein CASKQPGLGGSYGYTF. Full variable domain (outside the CDR3, taken from reference TRBV19 and TRBJ1-2): DGGITQSPKYLFRKEGQNVTLSCEQNLNHDAMYWYRQDPGQGLRLIYYSQIVNDFQKGDIAEGYSVSREKKESFPLTVTSAQKNPTAFYLCASKQPGLGGSYGYTFGSGTRLTVV.

The chain combines TRBV18 with TRBJ2-7; TRBD1 matches at 9 bases. Trimming took 7 bases from V and 5 from J; bases not matched to a gene: 6. The CDR3 is made up of 13 amino acids. CDR1 and CDR2 (germline): KGHSH, LQKENI. DNA for the CDR3: TGTGCCAGCTTAACAGGGGGCAAGGACGAGCAGTACTTC. Translation: CASLTGGKDEQYF.

The rearrangement links TRBV13 to TRBJ2-3; the D gene is possibly TRBD2 (6 bases). This CDR3 contains 14 residues. Germline CDR1 and CDR2: PRHDT and FYEKMQ (reference sequence). The V end was cut by 10 bases, the J end by 3 bases, with 17 bases between. CDR3 sequence: CATWGRDSTDTQYF. The CDR3 bases are TGTGCCACCTGGGGCAGGGACTCAACAGATACGCAGTATTTT.

The chain links TRBV13 to TRBJ2-3; D perhaps matches TRBD1 (5 bases). The CDR3 loop spans 15 amino acids. Germline assignment: CDR1 PRHDT and CDR2 FYEKMQ (reference sequence). Between the trimmed V and J ends, which lost 0 bases and 2 bases, there was a span of 9 bases. The CDR3, as DNA: TGTGCCAGCAGCTTAGGCCTAGGGGCCACAGATACGCAGTATTTT. Protein product: CASSLGLGATDTQYF.

V usage is TRBV21-1 and J usage is TRBJ2-7. TRBV21-1 constitutes a pseudogene. The CDR3 spans 13 residues. The CDR3 here is CASSRVGPYKQYF. The CDR3 nucleotides are TGTGCCAGCAGCAGGGTAGGACCCTATAAGCAGTACTTC.

The V gene is TRBV11-2, the J gene TRBJ1-5; the match to TRBD1 covers 9 bases. Germline V gives CDR1 SGHAT, CDR2 FQNNGV. The CDR3 extends over 18 amino acids. Trimming removed 5 bases from V and 1 base from J; junction bases left unmatched: 12. CDR3 DNA: TGTGCCAGCAGCCCTGGGACAGGGAATTTGAGGAGCAATCAGCCCCAGCATTTT. Its protein product is CASSPGTGNLRSNQPQHF.